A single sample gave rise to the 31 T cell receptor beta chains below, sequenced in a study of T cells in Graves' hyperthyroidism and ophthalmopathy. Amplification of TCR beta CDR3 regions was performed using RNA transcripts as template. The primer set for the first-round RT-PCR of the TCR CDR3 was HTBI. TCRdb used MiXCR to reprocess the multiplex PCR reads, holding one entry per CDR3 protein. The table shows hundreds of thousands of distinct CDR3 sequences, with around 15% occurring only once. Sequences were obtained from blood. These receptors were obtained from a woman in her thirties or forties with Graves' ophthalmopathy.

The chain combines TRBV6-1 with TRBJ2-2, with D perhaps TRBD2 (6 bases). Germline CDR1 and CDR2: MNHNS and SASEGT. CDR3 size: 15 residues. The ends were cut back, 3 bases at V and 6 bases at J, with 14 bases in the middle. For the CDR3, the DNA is TGTGCCAGCAGTGAGGAGGCTAGCGCAGCCGGGGAGCTGTTTTTT. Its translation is CASSEEASAAGELFF.

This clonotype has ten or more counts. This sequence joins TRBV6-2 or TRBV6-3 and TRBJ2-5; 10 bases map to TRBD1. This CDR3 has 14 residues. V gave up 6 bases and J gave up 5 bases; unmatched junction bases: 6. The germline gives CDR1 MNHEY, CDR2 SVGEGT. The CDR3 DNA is TGTGCCAGCAGCCAGGGACAGGGGTTGGAGACCCAGTACTTC. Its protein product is CASSQGQGLETQYF.

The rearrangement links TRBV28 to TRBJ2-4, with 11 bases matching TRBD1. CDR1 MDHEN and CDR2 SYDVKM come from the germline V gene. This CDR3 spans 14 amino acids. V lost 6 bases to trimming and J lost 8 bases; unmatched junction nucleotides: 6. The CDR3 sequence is CASSRGTGGDIQYF. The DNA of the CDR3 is TGTGCCAGCAGCAGGGGGACAGGGGGGGACATTCAGTACTTC. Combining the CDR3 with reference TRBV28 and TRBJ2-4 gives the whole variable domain DVKVTQSSRYLVKRTGEKVFLECVQDMDHENMFWYRQDPGLGLRLIYFSYDVKMKEKGDIPEGYSVSREKKERFSLILESASTNQTSMYLCASSRGTGGDIQYFGAGTRLSVL.

DNA for the CDR3: TGTGCCTGGAGTGTCTCGAAGATAGAGACCCAGTACTTC. It is translated as CAWSVSKIETQYF. The chain uses TRBV19 and TRBJ2-5; D unclear. This CDR3 is built from 13 residues. CDR1 is LNHDA and CDR2 is SQIVND in the germline V gene (reference sequence). With 11 bases removed from V and 4 bases from J, the gap between germline ends came to 17 bases.

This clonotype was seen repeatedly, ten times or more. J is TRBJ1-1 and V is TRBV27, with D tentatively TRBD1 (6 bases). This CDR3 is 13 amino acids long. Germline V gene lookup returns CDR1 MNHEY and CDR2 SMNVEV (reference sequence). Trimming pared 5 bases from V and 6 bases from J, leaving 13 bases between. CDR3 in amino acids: CASSEQGGAEAFF. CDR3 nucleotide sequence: TGTGCCAGCAGTGAACAGGGTGGAGCTGAAGCTTTCTTT.

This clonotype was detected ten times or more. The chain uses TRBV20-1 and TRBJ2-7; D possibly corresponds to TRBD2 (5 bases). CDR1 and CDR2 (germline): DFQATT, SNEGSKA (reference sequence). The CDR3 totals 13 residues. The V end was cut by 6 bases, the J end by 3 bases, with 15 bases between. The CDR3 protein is CSALSGTHYEQYF. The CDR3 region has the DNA TGCAGTGCCCTATCGGGAACTCACTACGAGCAGTACTTC.

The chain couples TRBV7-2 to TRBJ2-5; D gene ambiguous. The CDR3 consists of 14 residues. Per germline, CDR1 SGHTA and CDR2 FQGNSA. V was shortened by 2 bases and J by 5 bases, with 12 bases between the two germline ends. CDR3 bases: TGTGCCAGCAGCTTATCTAGTACGTGGGAGACCCAGTACTTC. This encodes CASSLSSTWETQYF.

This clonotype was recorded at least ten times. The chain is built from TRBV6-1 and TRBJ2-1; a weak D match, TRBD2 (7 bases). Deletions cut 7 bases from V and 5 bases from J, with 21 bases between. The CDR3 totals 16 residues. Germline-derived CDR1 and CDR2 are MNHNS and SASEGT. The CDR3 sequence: CASKVGRGTPDNEQFF. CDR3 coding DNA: TGTGCCAGCAAGGTGGGGAGGGGGACCCCAGACAATGAGCAGTTCTTC.

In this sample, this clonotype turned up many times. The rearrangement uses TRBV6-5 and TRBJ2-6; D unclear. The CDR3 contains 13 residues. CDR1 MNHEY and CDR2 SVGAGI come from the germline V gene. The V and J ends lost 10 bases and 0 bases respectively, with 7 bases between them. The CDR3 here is CANRVSGANVLTF. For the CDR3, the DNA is TGTGCCAACAGAGTCTCTGGGGCCAACGTCCTGACTTTC.

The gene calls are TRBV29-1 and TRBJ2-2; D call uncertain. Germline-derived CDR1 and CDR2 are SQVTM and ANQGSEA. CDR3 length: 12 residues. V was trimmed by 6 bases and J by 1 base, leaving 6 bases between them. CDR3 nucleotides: TGCAGCGTCTGCTTGAACACCGGGGAGCTGTTTTTT. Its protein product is CSVCLNTGELFF.

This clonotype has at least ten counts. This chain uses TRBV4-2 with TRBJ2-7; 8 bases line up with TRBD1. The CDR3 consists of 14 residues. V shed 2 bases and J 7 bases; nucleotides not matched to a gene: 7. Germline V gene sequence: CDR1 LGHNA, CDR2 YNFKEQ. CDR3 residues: CASSQTGTGQEQYF. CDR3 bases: TGTGCCAGCAGCCAAACGGGGACAGGTCAAGAGCAGTACTTC.

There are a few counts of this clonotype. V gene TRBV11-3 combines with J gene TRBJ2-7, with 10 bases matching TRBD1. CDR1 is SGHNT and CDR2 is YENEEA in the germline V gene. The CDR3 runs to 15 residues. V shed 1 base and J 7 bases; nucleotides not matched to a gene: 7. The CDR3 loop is CASSLGGTGVGEQYF. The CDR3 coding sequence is TGTGCCAGCAGCTTAGGTGGGACAGGGGTTGGAGAGCAGTACTTC.

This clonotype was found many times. The CDR3 loop reads CASGDNPVPYEQYF. The CDR3 DNA follows: TGTGCCAGCGGAGACAACCCTGTCCCCTACGAGCAGTACTTC. The J gene is TRBJ2-7, the V gene TRBV6-2 or TRBV6-3; D is unresolved. V was trimmed by 8 bases and J by 2 bases, leaving 16 bases between them. Per the germline V gene, CDR1 is MNHEY and CDR2 is SVGEGT. The CDR3 sequence is 14 residues long.

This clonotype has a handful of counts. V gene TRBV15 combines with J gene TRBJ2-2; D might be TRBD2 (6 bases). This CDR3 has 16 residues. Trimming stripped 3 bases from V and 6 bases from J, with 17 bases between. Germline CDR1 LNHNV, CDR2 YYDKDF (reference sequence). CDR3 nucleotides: TGTGCCACCAGCAGTACCCCGAGGAGGGTTTCCGGGGAGCTGTTTTTT. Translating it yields CATSSTPRRVSGELFF.

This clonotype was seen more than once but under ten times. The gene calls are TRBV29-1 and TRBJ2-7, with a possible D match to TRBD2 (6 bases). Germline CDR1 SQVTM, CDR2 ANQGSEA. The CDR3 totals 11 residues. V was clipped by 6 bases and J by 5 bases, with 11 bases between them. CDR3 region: CSVAAGHEQYF. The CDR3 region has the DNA TGCAGCGTCGCAGCGGGTCACGAGCAGTACTTC.

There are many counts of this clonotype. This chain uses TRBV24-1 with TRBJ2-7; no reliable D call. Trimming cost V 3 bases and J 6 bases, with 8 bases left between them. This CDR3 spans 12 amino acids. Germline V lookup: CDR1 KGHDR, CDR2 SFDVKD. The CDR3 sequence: CATSDGLSEQYF. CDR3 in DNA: TGTGCCACCAGTGATGGGCTTTCCGAGCAGTACTTC.

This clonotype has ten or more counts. The CDR3 sequence is CASSQDPPQGYYEQYF. The CDR3 DNA sequence: TGCGCCAGCAGCCAAGATCCCCCGCAGGGCTATTACGAGCAGTACTTC. The chain combines TRBV4-1 with TRBJ2-7; TRBD1 might be the D (5 bases). CDR3 length: 16 amino acids. V lost 0 bases and J lost 4, with 16 bases in between. Germline values: CDR1 MGHRA, CDR2 YSYEKL.

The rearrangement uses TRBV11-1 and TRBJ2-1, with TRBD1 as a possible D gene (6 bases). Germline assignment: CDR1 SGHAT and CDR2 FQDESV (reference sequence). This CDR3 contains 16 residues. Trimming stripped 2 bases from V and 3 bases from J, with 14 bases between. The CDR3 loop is CASSLTTGPGYNEQFF. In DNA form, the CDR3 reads TGTGCCAGCAGCTTAACGACAGGTCCCGGCTACAATGAGCAGTTCTTC.

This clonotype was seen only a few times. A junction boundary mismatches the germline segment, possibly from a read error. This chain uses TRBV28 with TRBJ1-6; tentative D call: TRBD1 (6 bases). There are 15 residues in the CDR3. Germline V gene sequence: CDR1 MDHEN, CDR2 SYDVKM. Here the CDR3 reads CASSFGQGYNPPLHF. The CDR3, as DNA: TGTGCCAGCAGTTTTGGGCAGGGGTATAATCCACCCCTCCACTTT.

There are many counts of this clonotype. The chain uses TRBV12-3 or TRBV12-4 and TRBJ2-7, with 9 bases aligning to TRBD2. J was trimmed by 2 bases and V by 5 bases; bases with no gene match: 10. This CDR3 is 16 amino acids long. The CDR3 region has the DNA TGTGCCAGCAGTCCGGATACTAGCGGGTGGACCTACGAGCAGTACTTC. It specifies CASSPDTSGWTYEQYF.

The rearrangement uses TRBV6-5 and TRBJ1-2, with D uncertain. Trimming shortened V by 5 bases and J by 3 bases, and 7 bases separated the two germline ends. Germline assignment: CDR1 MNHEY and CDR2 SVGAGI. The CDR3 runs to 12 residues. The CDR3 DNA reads TGTGCCAGCAGTCACATCGACTATGGCTACACCTTC. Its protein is CASSHIDYGYTF.

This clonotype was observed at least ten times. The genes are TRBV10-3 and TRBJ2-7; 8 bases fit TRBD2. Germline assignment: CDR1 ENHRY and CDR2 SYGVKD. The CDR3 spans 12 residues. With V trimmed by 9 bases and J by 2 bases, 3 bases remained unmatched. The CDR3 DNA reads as TGTGCCATTAGCGGGATTACCTACGAGCAGTACTTC. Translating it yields CAISGITYEQYF.

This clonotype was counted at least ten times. The CDR3 protein is CASSYRLAGTLPGIEQYF. CDR3 coding DNA: TGTGCCAGCAGCTATAGACTAGCGGGGACCCTACCCGGCATCGAGCAGTACTTC. This chain connects TRBV11-2 to TRBJ2-7; 11 bases map to TRBD2. This CDR3 region has 18 residues. Per the germline V gene, CDR1 is SGHAT and CDR2 is FQNNGV. V gave up 4 bases and J gave up 6 bases; unmatched junction bases: 17. The full variable domain, its missing parts supplied by reference TRBV11-2 and TRBJ2-7, is EAGVAQSPRYKIIEKRQSVAFWCNPISGHATLYWYQQILGQGPKLLIQFQNNGVVDDSQLPKDRFSAERLKGVDSTLKIQPAKLEDSAVYLCASSYRLAGTLPGIEQYFGPGTRLTVT.

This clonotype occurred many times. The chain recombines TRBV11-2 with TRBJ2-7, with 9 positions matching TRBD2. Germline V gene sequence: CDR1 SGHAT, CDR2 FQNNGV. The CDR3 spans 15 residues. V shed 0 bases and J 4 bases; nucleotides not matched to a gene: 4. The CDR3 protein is CASSLDKREEYEQYF. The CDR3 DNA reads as TGTGCCAGCAGCTTAGACAAGCGGGAGGAGTACGAGCAGTACTTC. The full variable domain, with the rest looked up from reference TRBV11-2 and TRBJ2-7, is EAGVAQSPRYKIIEKRQSVAFWCNPISGHATLYWYQQILGQGPKLLIQFQNNGVVDDSQLPKDRFSAERLKGVDSTLKIQPAKLEDSAVYLCASSLDKREEYEQYFGPGTRLTVT.

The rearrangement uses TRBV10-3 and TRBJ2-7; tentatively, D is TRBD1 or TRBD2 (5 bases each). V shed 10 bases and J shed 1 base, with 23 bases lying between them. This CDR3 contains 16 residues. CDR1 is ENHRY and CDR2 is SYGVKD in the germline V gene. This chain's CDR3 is CATREQAGGGSYEQYF. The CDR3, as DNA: TGTGCCACCAGGGAGCAGGCGGGTGGAGGTTCCTACGAGCAGTACTTC.

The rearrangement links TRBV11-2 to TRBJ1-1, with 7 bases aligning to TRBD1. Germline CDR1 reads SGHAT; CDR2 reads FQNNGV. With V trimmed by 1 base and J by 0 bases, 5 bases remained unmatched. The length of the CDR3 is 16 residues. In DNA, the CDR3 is TGTGCCAGCAGCTTAGGGGTCGGGACAGTGAACACTGAAGCTTTCTTT. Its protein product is CASSLGVGTVNTEAFF.

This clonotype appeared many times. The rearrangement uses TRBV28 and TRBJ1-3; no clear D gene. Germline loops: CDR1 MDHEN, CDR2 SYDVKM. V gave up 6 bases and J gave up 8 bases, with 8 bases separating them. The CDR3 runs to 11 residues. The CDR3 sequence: CASRTPDTIYF. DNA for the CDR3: TGTGCCAGCAGAACACCGGACACCATATATTTT.

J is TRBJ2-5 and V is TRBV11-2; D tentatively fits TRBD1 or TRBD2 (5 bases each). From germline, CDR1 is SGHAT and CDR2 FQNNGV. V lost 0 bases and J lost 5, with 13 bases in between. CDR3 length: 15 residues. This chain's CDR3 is CASSLESGLGETQYF. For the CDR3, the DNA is TGTGCCAGCAGCTTAGAGTCGGGGCTCGGGGAGACCCAGTACTTC.

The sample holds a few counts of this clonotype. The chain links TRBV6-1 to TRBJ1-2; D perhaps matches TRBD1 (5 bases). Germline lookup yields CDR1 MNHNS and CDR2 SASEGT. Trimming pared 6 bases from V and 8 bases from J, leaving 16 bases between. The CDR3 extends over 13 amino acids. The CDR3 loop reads CASSPDVGLGYTF. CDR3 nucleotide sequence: TGTGCCAGCAGCCCGGATGTGGGGCTCGGCTACACCTTC.

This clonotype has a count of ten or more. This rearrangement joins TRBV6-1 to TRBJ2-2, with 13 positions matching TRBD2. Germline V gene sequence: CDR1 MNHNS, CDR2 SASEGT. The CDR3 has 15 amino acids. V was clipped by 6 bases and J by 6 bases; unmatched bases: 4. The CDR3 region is CASRPTSGRSGELFF. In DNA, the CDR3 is TGTGCCAGCAGACCGACTAGCGGGAGGTCCGGGGAGCTGTTTTTT.

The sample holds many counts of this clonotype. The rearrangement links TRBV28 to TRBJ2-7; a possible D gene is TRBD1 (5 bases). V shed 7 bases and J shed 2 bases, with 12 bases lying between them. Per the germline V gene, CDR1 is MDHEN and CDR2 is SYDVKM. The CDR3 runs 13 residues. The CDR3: CASMTVGAYEQYF. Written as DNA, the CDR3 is TGTGCCAGCATGACAGTAGGAGCCTACGAGCAGTACTTC.